This passage covers 14 T cell receptor beta chains from one sample sequenced in a study of OX40 agonist ivuxolimab in advanced cancers. Libraries were prepared by immunoSEQ multiplex PCR; TCRdb keeps only in-frame clonotypes and omits some of them. Of about 83,000 clones listed, roughly 84% were seen once; the top ten hold around 0.78%. The sample here was CD4+ or CD8+ T cells sorted from blood, taken in a trial of the OX40 agonist ivuxolimab. The receptors were sampled from an adult with an advanced solid tumor such as melanoma, head and neck, liver or kidney cancer.

J is TRBJ2-6 and V is TRBV19, with TRBD1 identical over 8 bases. Per germline, CDR1 LNHDA and CDR2 SQIVND (reference sequence). After removal of 4 bases from V and 0 bases from J, the junction contained 8 bases not matched to a gene. The CDR3 totals 18 residues. In DNA form, the CDR3 reads TGTGCCAGTAGTAGGAGGACAGGGCGTCACTCTGGGGCCAACGTCCTGACTTTC. Protein sequence: CASSRRTGRHSGANVLTF.

This chain uses TRBV11-2 with TRBJ2-7, with 12 bases lining up with TRBD2. V lost 5 bases and J lost 2; bases outside the gene matches: 4. The CDR3 is made up of 15 amino acids. CDR1 is SGHAT, CDR2 FQNNGV, per germline. In nucleotides, the CDR3 is TGTGCCAGCAGCATCTCTAGCGGGGGGGCCTACGAGCAGTACTTC. Amino acids: CASSISSGGAYEQYF.

The genes are TRBV30 and TRBJ1-2; D remains unclear. Germline assignment: CDR1 GTSNPN and CDR2 SVGIG (reference sequence). The CDR3 length is 13 residues. V was clipped by 1 base and J by 0 bases, with 6 bases between them. The CDR3 loop is CAWSAFTNYGYTF. CDR3 nucleotides: TGTGCCTGGAGTGCTTTTACTAACTATGGCTACACCTTC.

Written as DNA, the CDR3 is TGTGCTAGTGGTTTGGAAGATACGCAGTATTTT. This encodes CASGLEDTQYF. The chain couples TRBV12-5 to TRBJ2-3; D is undetermined. Trimming cost V 1 base and J 5 bases, with 1 base left between them. The CDR3 is 11 residues long. Per the germline V gene, CDR1 is LGHNT and CDR2 is FRNRAP.

The chain is built from TRBV5-6 and TRBJ2-5; no firm D call. Trimming stripped 5 bases from V and 1 base from J, with 6 bases between. The CDR3 has 12 residues. The germline gives CDR1 SGHDT, CDR2 YYEEEE. The CDR3 DNA reads TGTGCCAGCAGAAGGATCCAAGAGACCCAGTACTTC. Translation: CASRRIQETQYF.

The V call is TRBV6-1, the J call TRBJ2-3; D remains ambiguous. Germline V gene data show CDR1 as MNHNS and CDR2 as SASEGT. V lost 2 bases to trimming and J lost 2 bases, with 11 bases between them. The CDR3 is 15 residues long. CDR3: CASSEYPTVTDTQYF. In DNA, the CDR3 is TGTGCCAGCAGTGAATATCCTACGGTCACAGATACGCAGTATTTT.

V and J are TRBV9 and TRBJ2-1; 7 bases are a match to TRBD1. Germline CDR1 reads SGDLS; CDR2 reads YYNGEE. The CDR3 totals 15 residues. The J segment lost 8 bases and the V segment lost 4 bases, leaving 12 bases of the junction unmatched. This chain's CDR3 is CASSSTGLGVYEQFF. The CDR3 nucleotides are TGTGCCAGCAGCTCGACAGGGTTAGGGGTATATGAGCAGTTCTTC.

A single count supports this clone. The chain combines TRBV6-5 with TRBJ1-2; D gene unclear. Trimming took 0 bases from V and 8 from J, leaving 7 bases between them. Germline values: CDR1 MNHEY, CDR2 SVGAGI. The CDR3 extends over 12 amino acids. The CDR3 loop reads CASSYSGKGYTF. CDR3 in DNA: TGTGCCAGCAGTTACTCTGGGAAGGGCTACACCTTC.

The CDR3 DNA follows: TGTGCCAGCTCCCTGGGACTAGCGGGCACAGATACGCAGTATTTT. It is translated as CASSLGLAGTDTQYF. The V call is TRBV9, the J call TRBJ2-3; 11 bases are shared with TRBD2. Germline values: CDR1 SGDLS, CDR2 YYNGEE. This CDR3 is 15 amino acids long. With 7 bases clipped from V and 1 base from J, the junction kept 5 bases outside the gene matches.

This chain uses TRBV6-1 with TRBJ2-1, with a possible D match to TRBD2 (5 bases). The germline V gene has CDR1 MNHNS and CDR2 SASEGT. Trimming cost V 8 bases and J 3 bases, with 14 bases left between them. CDR3 length: 14 residues. CDR3 residues: CASRSASRYNEQFF. For the CDR3, the DNA is TGTGCCAGCCGGTCGGCTAGCCGCTACAATGAGCAGTTCTTC.

The chain employs TRBV12-5 and TRBJ1-3; D is perhaps TRBD1 (6 bases). The CDR3 extends over 11 amino acids. V was trimmed by 11 bases and J by 7 bases, leaving 12 bases between them. Germline values: CDR1 LGHNT, CDR2 FRNRAP. The CDR3 spells CALSQGNTIYF. The CDR3, as DNA: TGTGCTTTGTCGCAGGGGAACACCATATATTTT.

The chain recombines TRBV30 with TRBJ2-1; 9 bases fit TRBD2. V gave up 4 bases and J gave up 2 bases; unmatched junction bases: 3. This CDR3 is built from 14 residues. The V gene's germline CDR1 is GTSNPN and CDR2 SVGIG (reference sequence). The CDR3: CAWTSGAAYNEQFF. The CDR3 DNA follows: TGTGCCTGGACTAGCGGGGCAGCCTACAATGAGCAGTTCTTC.

The chain is built from TRBV5-1 and TRBJ1-1; no reliable D call. Trimming pared 5 bases from V and 1 base from J, leaving 15 bases between. This CDR3 has 15 amino acids. Germline lookup yields CDR1 SGHRS and CDR2 YFSETQ. The CDR3 bases are TGCGCCAGCAGTATCGAGGGCCGAGAGAACACTGAAGCTTTCTTT. It specifies CASSIEGRENTEAFF.

The chain carries TRBV19 and TRBJ1-5; D is uncertain. Trimming left V 9 bases short and J 4 bases short, with 16 bases between. The CDR3 has 14 amino acids. Germline CDR1 LNHDA, CDR2 SQIVND (reference sequence). For the CDR3, the DNA is TGTGCCAGCGCCCCGGTGACAACTAATCAGCCCCAGCATTTT. Encoded protein: CASAPVTTNQPQHF.